Below, 17 T cell receptor beta chains from the same sample are listed, as sequenced in a study of blood T cell repertoires in COVID-19. The table came from immunoSEQ multiplex PCR; TCRdb's copy has only in-frame clones and leaves some out. The repertoire holds 35,000 to 50,000 clones, with around 81% as singletons. The sample comprised peripheral blood. All receptors come from an elderly woman with acute or convalescent COVID-19.

The gene calls are TRBV2 and TRBJ1-3; 7 bases align to TRBD1. Germline V gene sequence: CDR1 SNHLY, CDR2 FYNNEI. The CDR3 totals 13 residues. The V segment lost 2 bases and the J segment 9 bases; nucleotides outside the gene matches: 4. CDR3 residues: CASSELPGGTIYF. In nucleotides, the CDR3 is TGTGCCAGCAGTGAATTACCAGGGGGCACCATATATTTT. Using reference TRBV2 and TRBJ1-3 for the parts outside the CDR3, the full variable domain is EPEVTQTPSHQVTQMGQEVILRCVPISNHLYFYWYRQILGQKVEFLVSFYNNEISEKSEIFDDQFSVERPDGSNFTLKIRSTKLEDSAMYFCASSELPGGTIYFGEGSWLTVV.

J is TRBJ2-2 and V is TRBV6-5; 10 bases agree with TRBD1. Germline CDR1 and CDR2: MNHEY and SVGAGI. CDR3 length: 15 amino acids. V trimming: 8 bases; J trimming: 6 bases; junction bases outside the gene matches: 9. The DNA for the CDR3 is TGTGCCAGCCGCTCCGGGACAGGGGTGGCCGGGGAGCTGTTTTTT. Amino acids: CASRSGTGVAGELFF.

The rearrangement uses TRBV10-3 and TRBJ1-1, with a tentative D call TRBD1 (6 bases). With 6 bases removed from V and 1 base from J, the gap between germline ends came to 9 bases. Germline loops: CDR1 ENHRY, CDR2 SYGVKD. CDR3 length equals 13 residues. CDR3 amino acids: CAISRTENTEAFF. The DNA of the CDR3 is TGTGCCATCAGCCGGACAGAGAACACTGAAGCTTTCTTT.

The CDR3 DNA sequence: TGTGCCAGCAGCTTCTCCGGGGGCTCTGGAAACACCATATATTTT. This translates into CASSFSGGSGNTIYF. This sequence joins TRBV11-2 and TRBJ1-3; D possibly corresponds to TRBD1 (5 bases). From germline, CDR1 is SGHAT and CDR2 FQNNGV. V lost 3 bases to trimming and J lost 0 bases, with 9 bases between them. The CDR3 totals 15 residues.

The gene calls are TRBV7-2 and TRBJ2-2; D not resolved. This CDR3 comprises 14 residues. V was shortened by 1 base and J by 4 bases, with 7 bases between the two germline ends. From germline, CDR1 is SGHTA and CDR2 FQGNSA. This CDR3 reads CASSLGLRTGELFF. As DNA, the CDR3 is TGTGCCAGCAGCTTAGGCCTGCGCACCGGGGAGCTGTTTTTT. The full variable domain, its missing parts supplied by reference TRBV7-2 and TRBJ2-2, is GAGVSQSPSNKVTEKGKDVELRCDPISGHTALYWYRQSLGQGLEFLIYFQGNSAPDKSGLPSDRFSAERTGGSVSTLTIQRTQQEDSAVYLCASSLGLRTGELFFGEGSRLTVL.

This clone was seen a handful of times. This sequence joins TRBV11-3 and TRBJ1-2; TRBD1 matches 7 bases. The CDR3 contains 20 residues. Germline loops: CDR1 SGHNT, CDR2 YENEEA. With V trimmed by 0 bases and J by 0 bases, 16 bases remained unmatched. The CDR3: CASSLERTSDRAKANYGYTF. The CDR3 region has the DNA TGTGCCAGCAGCTTAGAGAGGACCTCCGACAGGGCCAAAGCTAACTATGGCTACACCTTC.

V and J are TRBV12-5 and TRBJ1-2; tentative D call: TRBD1 (5 bases). The ends were cut back, 6 bases at V and 5 bases at J, with 13 bases in the middle. The CDR3 covers 13 residues. CDR1 LGHNT and CDR2 FRNRAP come from the germline V gene. DNA for the CDR3: TGTGCTAGTGGCTCGACAGCCACATATGGCTACACCTTC. Protein sequence: CASGSTATYGYTF.

This clone showed up just a few times. J is TRBJ2-7 and V is TRBV7-8, with 8 bases fitting TRBD2. The CDR3 is 14 residues long. The junction had 2 bases not matched to a gene; V was cut back by 3 bases and J by 1 base. CDR1 SGHVS and CDR2 FQNEAQ come from the germline V gene. The CDR3 spells CASSLLAGSYEQYF. The DNA of the CDR3 is TGTGCCAGCAGCTTGCTAGCGGGTTCCTACGAGCAGTACTTC.

V and J are TRBV30 and TRBJ1-6; D is unresolved. Between the trimmed V and J ends, which lost 4 bases and 0 bases, there was a span of 10 bases. The germline V gene encodes CDR1 GTSNPN and CDR2 SVGIG (reference sequence). There are 15 residues in the CDR3. The CDR3 protein is CAWNGDSSYNSPLHF. The CDR3 DNA reads TGTGCCTGGAACGGGGATAGCTCCTATAATTCACCCCTCCACTTT.

This chain connects TRBV4-1 to TRBJ1-2; D possibly corresponds to TRBD1 (5 bases). The CDR3 is made up of 15 amino acids. V was cut by 0 bases and J by 8 bases, with 16 bases left in between. The germline CDR1 and CDR2 sequences are MGHRA and YSYEKL. The CDR3 nucleotides are TGCGCCAGCAGCCAAGATCACGGCAGGGTACGGGGCTACACCTTC. As protein: CASSQDHGRVRGYTF.

V gene TRBV4-3 combines with J gene TRBJ1-6; D is perhaps TRBD1 (6 bases). The V and J ends lost 0 bases and 10 bases respectively, with 10 bases between them. The CDR3 totals 14 residues. CDR1 and CDR2 (germline): LGHNA, YSLEER. The CDR3 DNA reads TGCGCCAGCAGCCAAGATCTCAGGGGATCACCCCTCCACTTT. Protein: CASSQDLRGSPLHF.

This rearrangement joins TRBV5-1 to TRBJ1-4; D unresolved. The CDR3 runs to 18 residues. V lost 0 bases to trimming and J lost 0 bases, with 15 bases between them. The germline gives CDR1 SGHRS, CDR2 YFSETQ. CDR3 sequence reads: CASSLVPVTTSTNEKLFF. DNA of the CDR3: TGCGCCAGCAGCTTGGTGCCAGTCACAACCTCAACTAATGAAAAACTGTTTTTT.

This chain uses TRBV7-8 with TRBJ1-1; 8 positions agree with TRBD1. The V gene end was trimmed by 1 base and the J gene end by 5 bases; junction bases not matched to a gene: 6. This CDR3 spans 15 amino acids. The germline V gene has CDR1 SGHVS and CDR2 FQNEAQ. The CDR3: CASSLGGQGLTEAFF. Here the CDR3 DNA reads TGTGCCAGCAGCTTAGGAGGACAGGGCCTTACTGAAGCTTTCTTT.

The chain uses TRBV19 and TRBJ1-4; D uncertain. The V gene's germline CDR1 is LNHDA and CDR2 SQIVND (reference sequence). The CDR3 extends over 15 amino acids. The V end lost 8 bases, the J end lost 7 bases, and 20 bases lay between the germline ends. The CDR3 DNA reads as TGTGCCAGTGGGAGTGCGGCCCAAGCCGCTGAAAAACTGTTTTTT. This encodes CASGSAAQAAEKLFF. The entire variable domain, with the rest obtained from reference TRBV19 and TRBJ1-4, is as follows: DGGITQSPKYLFRKEGQNVTLSCEQNLNHDAMYWYRQDPGQGLRLIYYSQIVNDFQKGDIAEGYSVSREKKESFPLTVTSAQKNPTAFYLCASGSAAQAAEKLFFGSGTQLSVL.

The rearrangement uses TRBV6-5 and TRBJ2-5; the match to TRBD1 covers 9 bases. Germline CDR1 and CDR2: MNHEY and SVGAGI. The length of the CDR3 is 14 residues. V lost 5 bases and J lost 3; bases outside the gene matches: 4. The CDR3 nucleotides read TGTGCCAGCAGTCGTAGGGACAGGGAAGAGACCCAGTACTTC. This sequence encodes CASSRRDREETQYF.

CDR3 nucleotides: TGTGCCAGCAGACCCGGGGGTCAGGGAAACTATGGCTACACCTTC. This codes for CASRPGGQGNYGYTF. The gene calls are TRBV7-8 and TRBJ1-2, with TRBD1 as a possible D gene (5 bases). Germline V gives CDR1 SGHVS, CDR2 FQNEAQ. This CDR3 spans 15 amino acids. The V end was cut by 6 bases, the J end by 2 bases, with 16 bases between.

The rearrangement uses TRBV6-5 and TRBJ1-5; D is perhaps TRBD1 (5 bases). CDR3 length equals 15 residues. Per the germline V gene, CDR1 is MNHEY and CDR2 is SVGAGI. V was pared by 5 bases and J by 3 bases, with 14 bases between. CDR3 protein: CASSPQGGYNQPQHF. Here the CDR3 DNA reads TGTGCCAGCAGTCCCCAGGGAGGGTACAATCAGCCCCAGCATTTT.